A single sample is the source of the 25 T cell receptor beta chains below, sequenced in a study of T-cell reconstitution after alpha-beta-depleted transplantation in children. Study-wide results and caveats: T-cell counts and diversity were attributed mostly to newly produced T cells one year after transplant.

The antigens these receptors bind are not known. As it was prepared, the TCRbeta library received unique molecular identifiers. A single record per CDR3 protein comes from TCRdb applying MiXCR to the PCR reads. The table has 250,000 to 300,000 distinct CDR3 sequences, nearly 8% seen once. Sequencing used peripheral blood, obtained 360 days after TCRalphabeta/CD19-depleted stem cell transplant. The source is a female patient younger than 10 who had a stem cell transplant for Fanconi anemia, so the T cells may come from the graft donor.

The sample holds many counts of this clonotype. The chain employs TRBV18 and TRBJ2-7; a weak D match, TRBD1 (6 bases). CDR1 is KGHSH, CDR2 LQKENI, per germline. This CDR3 is built from 14 residues. V dropped 3 bases and J dropped 2 bases, with 11 bases sitting between them. CDR3 region: CASSPRDTTYEQYF. DNA for the CDR3: TGTGCCAGCTCACCGAGGGACACAACCTACGAGCAGTACTTC.

This clonotype was observed at least ten times. V is TRBV6-1 and J is TRBJ2-1, with 7 bases matching TRBD1. CDR1 is MNHNS, CDR2 SASEGT, per germline. This CDR3 is 13 amino acids long. Trimming cost V 5 bases and J 7 bases; bases outside gene matches: 5. The CDR3, as DNA: TGTGCCAGCAGTCCCCTGACAGGGAATGAGCAGTTCTTC. Translated: CASSPLTGNEQFF.

This clonotype was counted ten times or more. The chain has TRBV12-3 or TRBV12-4 and TRBJ1-1; D unresolved. V was cut by 0 bases and J by 10 bases, with 6 bases left in between. CDR3 length equals 11 residues. The CDR3 bases are TGTGCCAGCAGTTTAGCTTCCGGAGCTTTCTTT. Encoded protein: CASSLASGAFF.

The sample holds one count of this clonotype. A much more abundant neighbour one base away suggests this may be a read error. For the CDR3, the DNA is TGTGGCAGCAGTAACAGCTACGAGCAGTACTTC. Encoded protein: CGSSNSYEQYF. The chain links TRBV6-1 to TRBJ2-7; D not resolved. Germline V lookup: CDR1 MNHNS, CDR2 SASEGT. This CDR3 contains 11 residues.

This clonotype was seen a few times. The V and J genes are TRBV5-1 and TRBJ1-2; D ambiguous. The CDR3 is 15 residues long. V lost 6 bases, J lost 2 bases, and 17 bases lay in between. Looked up from germline, CDR1 is SGHRS and CDR2 is YFSETQ. This CDR3 reads CASTVSGEGNYGYTF. The CDR3 DNA is TGCGCCAGCACAGTTTCCGGAGAAGGCAACTATGGCTACACCTTC.

This clonotype was found many times. The gene calls are TRBV7-9 and TRBJ2-1, with D maybe TRBD1 (5 bases). CDR1 is SEHNR and CDR2 is FQNEAQ in the germline V gene (reference sequence). V was cut by 3 bases and J by 15 bases, with 15 bases left in between. This CDR3 contains 12 residues. CDR3: CASSFGRGYRFF. The CDR3 DNA reads TGTGCCAGCAGCTTTGGTAGGGGATACCGGTTCTTC.

This clonotype was seen a few times. The chain has TRBV14 and TRBJ1-4, with D maybe TRBD1 (6 bases). V gave up 1 base and J gave up 8 bases, with 20 bases separating them. Germline assignment: CDR1 SGHDN and CDR2 FVKESK. This CDR3 region has 17 residues. The CDR3, as DNA: TGTGCCAGCAGCCAAGTGCCCACATGGGGGCCCGGAGAAAAACTGTTTTTT. Its protein product is CASSQVPTWGPGEKLFF.

In this sample, this clonotype turned up many times. The chain combines TRBV4-2 with TRBJ2-7, with 8 bases fitting TRBD1. V shed 0 bases, J shed 2 bases, and the junction held 3 bases outside the gene matches. Germline V gives CDR1 LGHNA, CDR2 YNFKEQ. This CDR3 region has 15 residues. CDR3 amino acids: CASSQDDRGTYEQYF. In DNA, the CDR3 is TGTGCCAGCAGCCAAGACGACAGGGGAACCTACGAGCAGTACTTC.

In this sample, this clonotype turned up many times. This chain connects TRBV29-1 to TRBJ2-7; 8 bases fit TRBD1. V lost 4 bases to trimming and J lost 3 bases; unmatched junction nucleotides: 8. Germline CDR1 and CDR2: SQVTM and ANQGSEA. CDR3 size: 14 residues. CDR3 region: CSVAPLTGVYEQYF. Written as DNA, the CDR3 is TGCAGCGTTGCCCCTTTGACAGGGGTCTACGAGCAGTACTTC.

V is TRBV5-1 and J is TRBJ1-1; 7 bases align to TRBD1. CDR1 and CDR2 from the germline V gene are SGHRS and YFSETQ. CDR3 length: 13 amino acids. The trim removed 4 bases at V and 4 bases at J, leaving 4 bases unmatched. In DNA, the CDR3 is TGCGCCAGCAGCCAGGGGGATTCCACTGAAGCTTTCTTT. It is translated as CASSQGDSTEAFF.

This clonotype was counted a few times. The chain combines TRBV7-8 with TRBJ2-7; a possible D gene is TRBD2 (6 bases). This CDR3 region has 17 residues. Germline V gives CDR1 SGHVS, CDR2 FQNEAQ. The germline V and J ends were trimmed by 1 base and 1 base, with 17 bases remaining between them. For the CDR3, the DNA is TGTGCCAGCAGCTTAGAGGCCAGACTGGCGGGGTCCTACGAGCAGTACTTC. It is translated as CASSLEARLAGSYEQYF.

Many counts were recorded for this clonotype. The chain links TRBV5-1 to TRBJ2-2; a weak D match, TRBD1 (5 bases). The CDR3 is made up of 17 amino acids. Trimming removed 2 bases at V and 4 bases at J, with 18 bases between. Per germline, CDR1 SGHRS and CDR2 YFSETQ. CDR3 region: CASSFLFRVSATGELFF. CDR3 sequence (DNA): TGCGCCAGCAGCTTCCTCTTCAGGGTATCGGCCACCGGGGAGCTGTTTTTT.

In its sample, this clonotype was seen a few times. The rearrangement uses TRBV14 and TRBJ2-1, with 7 bases identical to TRBD1. The CDR3 totals 17 residues. Unmatched junction bases numbered 13, after V lost 2 bases and J lost 6 bases. Germline CDR1 reads SGHDN; CDR2 reads FVKESK. The CDR3 sequence is CASSQPRTGRVGNEQFF. The CDR3 DNA reads TGTGCCAGCAGCCAACCTCGGACAGGAAGGGTGGGCAATGAGCAGTTCTTC.

This clonotype was seen a few times. The chain combines TRBV11-2 with TRBJ1-1; no clear D gene. CDR1 is SGHAT and CDR2 is FQNNGV in the germline V gene. The germline V and J ends were trimmed by 4 bases and 8 bases, with 20 bases remaining between them. The CDR3 consists of 15 residues. CDR3 nucleotide sequence: TGTGCCAGCAGCTCCCGCCCCTCCAGGCCTAAAGAAGCTTTCTTT. Translating gives CASSSRPSRPKEAFF.

This clonotype showed up many times. The J gene is TRBJ2-3, the V gene TRBV29-1; D unclear. Trimming shortened V by 7 bases and J by 3 bases, and 11 bases separated the two germline ends. The CDR3 covers 12 residues. Looked up from germline, CDR1 is SQVTM and CDR2 is ANQGSEA. In nucleotides, the CDR3 is TGCAGCGGAGAAGGCGGTACAGATACGCAGTATTTT. Protein sequence: CSGEGGTDTQYF.

There are many counts of this clonotype. V is TRBV29-1 and J is TRBJ1-1, with D unresolved. The germline CDR1 and CDR2 sequences are SQVTM and ANQGSEA. The CDR3 spans 11 residues. V was clipped by 5 bases and J by 2 bases, with 6 bases between them. CDR3 nucleotides: TGCAGCGTTTACGGCAACACTGAAGCTTTCTTT. Residues: CSVYGNTEAFF.

The rearrangement joins TRBV18 to TRBJ2-3; D possibly corresponds to TRBD1 (6 bases). CDR3 length: 18 residues. With 6 bases removed from V and 4 bases from J, the gap between germline ends came to 26 bases. Germline V gene lookup returns CDR1 KGHSH and CDR2 LQKENI. The CDR3 protein is CASSPIRSGTLWPDTQYF. As DNA, the CDR3 is TGTGCCAGCTCGCCCATCAGGTCAGGGACACTCTGGCCAGATACGCAGTATTTT.

This clonotype was seen ten or more times. The V gene is TRBV5-1, the J gene TRBJ1-6, with D maybe TRBD1 (5 bases). This CDR3 has 15 residues. Germline CDR1 is SGHRS and CDR2 is YFSETQ. V was cut by 2 bases and J by 4 bases, with 10 bases left in between. CDR3 sequence (DNA): TGCGCCAGCAGCTTAGGGGCCCCGTATAATTCACCCCTCCACTTT. Its protein is CASSLGAPYNSPLHF.

In its sample, this clonotype was seen a few times. The chain uses TRBV30 and TRBJ2-7; D uncertain. Per germline, CDR1 GTSNPN and CDR2 SVGIG (reference sequence). Trimming stripped 0 bases from V and 1 base from J, with 7 bases between. The CDR3 covers 13 residues. In DNA, the CDR3 is TGTGCCTGGAGTGTACAGTTGTCCTACGAGCAGTACTTC. As protein: CAWSVQLSYEQYF.

This clonotype was recorded at least ten times. The V call is TRBV2, the J call TRBJ1-1; 8 positions agree with TRBD1. The CDR3 consists of 13 residues. The germline CDR1 and CDR2 sequences are SNHLY and FYNNEI. V was pared by 5 bases and J by 5 bases, with 4 bases of the junction left unmatched. The CDR3 bases are TGTGCCAGCAGTTATCAGGGGGCAACTGAAGCTTTCTTT. Translation gives CASSYQGATEAFF. Full variable domain (rest looked up from reference TRBV2 and TRBJ1-1): EPEVTQTPSHQVTQMGQEVILRCVPISNHLYFYWYRQILGQKVEFLVSFYNNEISEKSEIFDDQFSVERPDGSNFTLKIRSTKLEDSAMYFCASSYQGATEAFFGQGTRLTVV.

This clonotype was found a few times. The chain links TRBV9 to TRBJ2-5; TRBD2 matches at 7 bases. CDR1 and CDR2 (germline): SGDLS, YYNGEE. Trimming removed 0 bases from V and 0 bases from J; junction bases left unmatched: 2. This CDR3 is built from 15 residues. CDR3 in DNA: TGTGCCAGCAGCGTAGGGGGGGGATACCAAGAGACCCAGTACTTC. Translation gives CASSVGGGYQETQYF. Complete variable domain (other parts from reference TRBV9 and TRBJ2-5): DSGVTQTPKHLITATGQRVTLRCSPRSGDLSVYWYQQSLDQGLQFLIQYYNGEERAKGNILERFSAQQFPDLHSELNLSSLELGDSALYFCASSVGGGYQETQYFGPGTRLLVL.

This clonotype was observed many times. This chain links TRBV24-1 with TRBJ1-1; a possible D gene is TRBD1 (5 bases). Trimming stripped 2 bases from V and 2 bases from J, with 5 bases between. The CDR3 consists of 13 residues. CDR1 KGHDR and CDR2 SFDVKD come from the germline V gene. The CDR3 is CATSDWDNTEAFF. The CDR3 DNA follows: TGTGCCACCAGTGATTGGGACAACACTGAAGCTTTCTTT.

The table lists this clonotype with many counts. The chain has TRBV6-5 and TRBJ1-1; 7 bases map to TRBD1. Germline V gene sequence: CDR1 MNHEY, CDR2 SVGAGI. The CDR3 is 14 amino acids. The J segment lost 4 bases and the V segment lost 4 bases, leaving 6 bases of the junction unmatched. The CDR3 DNA follows: TGTGCCAGCAGTTCGGACAGGAGCCGCACTGAAGCTTTCTTT. Protein product: CASSSDRSRTEAFF.

This clonotype has at least ten counts. J is TRBJ2-1 and V is TRBV6-2 or TRBV6-3; D unresolved. The germline CDR1 and CDR2 sequences are MNHEY and SVGEGT. V was clipped by 4 bases and J by 10 bases, with 11 bases between them. The CDR3 loop spans 12 amino acids. The CDR3 loop is CASSWLTLEQFF. CDR3 nucleotides: TGTGCCAGCAGTTGGTTGACGTTGGAGCAGTTCTTC.

This clonotype was observed many times. The V call is TRBV27, the J call TRBJ2-3; a weak D match, TRBD1 (6 bases). The CDR3 has 15 amino acids. Trimming removed 5 bases from V and 3 bases from J, with 15 bases in between. Germline-derived CDR1 and CDR2 are MNHEY and SMNVEV (reference sequence). CDR3 sequence: CASSKTGFGTDTQYF. The CDR3 DNA is TGTGCCAGCAGTAAGACAGGTTTCGGAACAGATACGCAGTATTTT.